What follows are 12 T cell receptor delta chains derived from one specimen sequenced in a study of in vitro expanded adult blood gammadelta T cells. Live CD3+ TCRgammadelta+ Vgamma9+ Vdelta2+ T cells were FACS-sorted after expansion. PBMC were pulsed for one day with 10 nM HMBPP, then washed three times. Cultures were expanded for 14 to 15 days, with IL-2 added every 3 to 4 days. TCRdb re-called clones from the 5' RACE reads via CATT. The table records 650 to 700 delta-chain clones, roughly 52% of them present only once. Their antigens remain unidentified. Specimen: gamma-delta T cells from peripheral blood expanded in culture, collected from an in vitro culture stimulated with HMBPP. The receptors were sampled from an adult in good health.

This clone turned up a few times. This likely reflects a read error, since a far larger clone is one base away. This same CDR3 is encoded by further DNA sequences in the sample. The gene calls are TRDV2 and TRDJ1; 10 bases are shared with TRDD3. This CDR3 contains 18 residues. Germline CDR1 reads GEAIGNYY; CDR2 reads EKD. DNA of the CDR3: TGTGCCTGTGACACCGTAGGCGGGGGATACGCAGACACTGATAAACTCATCTTT. Amino acids: CACDTVGGGYADTDKLIF.

As regards this clone: It is likely a read error: a sequence one base away is far more abundant. Other DNA sequences in this specimen translate into the identical CDR3. J is TRDJ1 and V is TRDV2; D unresolved. Looked up from germline, CDR1 is GEAIGNYY and CDR2 is EKD. This CDR3 has 14 amino acids. CDR3 DNA: TGTGCCTGTGACACTCTACGACACACAGATAAACTCATCTTT. Translated, it gives CACDTLRHTDKLIF.

Concerning this clone itself: It is likely a read error: a sequence one base away is far more abundant. The same CDR3 is also encoded by other DNA sequences in this sample. The chain employs TRDV2 and TRDJ1, with TRDD3 identical over 7 bases. J gave up 0 bases and V 3 bases, and 15 bases lay outside the gene matches. The CDR3 totals 18 residues. CDR1 and CDR2 (germline): GEAIGNYY, EKD. The CDR3 protein is CACDPVGGPADYTDKLIF. The CDR3 DNA is TGTGCCTGTGACCCAGTTGGGGGACCGGCCGACTACACCGATAAACTCATCTTT.

Note on this clone: This likely stems from a read error, as it lies one base from a far larger clone. The same CDR3 can be traced to other DNA sequences in this sample. The CDR3 nucleotides are TGTGCCTGTGACACCGTCTGGGGGATACGCGCGAGGGGGGACACCGATAAACTCATCTTT. This encodes CACDTVWGIRARGDTDKLIF. The chain has TRDV2 and TRDJ1; 12 bases line up with TRDD3. This CDR3 has 20 amino acids. Trimming removed 0 bases from V and 0 bases from J; junction bases left unmatched: 13. CDR1 and CDR2 from the germline V gene are GEAIGNYY and EKD.

This clone qualifies as large. This specimen includes other DNA sequences encoding the same CDR3. This chain joins TRDV2 and TRDJ1; 12 nucleotides agree with TRDD3. Looked up from germline, CDR1 is GEAIGNYY and CDR2 is EKD. This CDR3 spans 18 amino acids. Unmatched junction bases numbered 10, after V lost 0 bases and J lost 3 bases. The CDR3 nucleotides read TGTGCCTGTGACACCTTGCGCGCCACTGGGGGATACCCCGATAAACTCATCTTT. Translation: CACDTLRATGGYPDKLIF.

About this clone itself: A far larger clone is just one base off, so this is likely a read error. Because the CDR3's place on the DNA is in doubt, the DNA is left out and the CDR3 is given as listed by TCRdb. The same CDR3 also results from other DNA sequences found in this sample. The V and J genes are TRAV29/DV5 and TRDJ1; no DNA check was done on the table's D call, TRDD3. The CDR3 spans 23 amino acids, including both terminal residues. Germline loops: CDR1 NSMFDY, CDR2 ISSIKDK. The CDR3: CSVLLCSKRATGGRLPYTDKLIF.

By share of the sample, this clone is large. The sample has other DNA sequences that encode this CDR3 too. The V gene is TRDV2, the J gene TRDJ1, with a tentative D call TRDD3 (6 bases). V lost 0 bases and J lost 2, with 9 bases in between. Germline lookup yields CDR1 GEAIGNYY and CDR2 EKD. This CDR3 spans 14 amino acids. CDR3 loop: CACDTVGGTDKLIF. DNA for the CDR3: TGTGCCTGTGACACCGTGGGGGGAACCGATAAACTCATCTTT.

By its share, this clone is large (0.1 to 1%). The sample holds other DNA sequences that translate to the same CDR3. The V and J genes are TRDV2 and TRDJ1, with 9 bases identical to TRDD3. The CDR3 consists of 17 residues. V gave up 3 bases and J gave up 0 bases; unmatched junction bases: 10. Germline V CDR1 and CDR2: GEAIGNYY, EKD. Here the CDR3 DNA reads TGTGCCTGTGACTCCATACTGGGGGAGCCGTACACCGATAAACTCATCTTT. Its protein is CACDSILGEPYTDKLIF.

As to this clone: A far larger clone is only one base removed, so a read error is likely. The chain couples TRDV2 to TRDJ1; 12 nucleotides align to TRDD3. CDR3 length equals 19 residues. Germline-derived CDR1 and CDR2 are GEAIGNYY and EKD. The CDR3 DNA follows: TGTGCCTGTGGCACCGTTCTACTGGGGGATACTGATTGGACCGATAAACTCATCTTT. Its protein product is CACGTVLLGDTDWTDKLIF.

This clone qualifies as hyperexpanded. The identical CDR3 is also encoded by other nucleotide sequences in the sample. The chain recombines TRDV2 with TRDJ1; 11 positions agree with TRDD3. The length of the CDR3 is 16 residues. From germline, CDR1 is GEAIGNYY and CDR2 EKD. After removal of 4 bases from V and 0 bases from J, the junction contained 6 bases not matched to a gene. CDR3 protein: CACEQLGDINTDKLIF. CDR3 DNA: TGTGCCTGTGAGCAACTGGGGGATATAAACACCGATAAACTCATCTTT.

Worth noting for this clone: A far larger clone is just one base off, so this is likely a read error. V is TRDV2 and J is TRDJ1; D ambiguous. Trimming left V 1 base short and J 4 bases short, with 12 bases between. CDR1 and CDR2 (germline): GEAIGNYY, EKD. The length of the CDR3 is 14 residues. Here the CDR3 reads CACDTLRHIDKLIF. The CDR3 DNA sequence: TGTGCCTGTGACACTCTACGACACATCGATAAACTCATCTTT.

This clone is categorized as hyperexpanded. Other nucleotide sequences in the sample specify the same CDR3. This chain joins TRDV2 and TRDJ1; 9 positions match TRDD3. Trimming cost V 3 bases and J 4 bases; bases outside gene matches: 8. Looked up from germline, CDR1 is GEAIGNYY and CDR2 is EKD. The CDR3 sequence is 15 residues long. The CDR3 nucleotides are TGTGCCTGTGACGCCCTACTGGGGGAGAACGATAAACTCATCTTT. Translation: CACDALLGENDKLIF.